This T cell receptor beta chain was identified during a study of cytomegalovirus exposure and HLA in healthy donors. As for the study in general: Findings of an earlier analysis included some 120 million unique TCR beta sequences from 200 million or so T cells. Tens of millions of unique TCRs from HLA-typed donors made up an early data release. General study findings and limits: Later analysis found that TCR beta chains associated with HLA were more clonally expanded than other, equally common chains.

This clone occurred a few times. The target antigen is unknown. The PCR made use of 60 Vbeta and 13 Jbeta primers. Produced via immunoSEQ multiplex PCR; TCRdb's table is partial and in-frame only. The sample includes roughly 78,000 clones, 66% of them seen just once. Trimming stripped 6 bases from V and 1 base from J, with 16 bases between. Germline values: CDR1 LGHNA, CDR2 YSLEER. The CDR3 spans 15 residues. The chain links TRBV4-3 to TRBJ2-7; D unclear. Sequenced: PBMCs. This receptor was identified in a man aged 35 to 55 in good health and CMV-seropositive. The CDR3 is CASSPSIMRSYEQYF. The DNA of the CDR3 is TGCGCCAGCAGTCCAAGTATCATGCGGTCCTACGAGCAGTACTTC.